This TCR beta chain was found in a study of T cells in Graves' hyperthyroidism and ophthalmopathy. General study results and limits: Onset of ophthalmopathy came a median roughly 6.4 months after the model predicted it. Most expanded thyroid clonotypes above 0.001 also appeared in blood.

This clonotype was observed at least ten times. Its antigen remains unknown. Thyroid ultrasound, orbital computed tomography, clinical symptoms, and serum thyroxine and TRAb underpinned diagnoses. PBMCs came from around 10 ml fresh peripheral blood. V shed 4 bases and J shed 8 bases, with 9 bases lying between them. The germline CDR1 and CDR2 sequences are GTSNPN and SVGIG (reference sequence). The CDR3 is 11 residues long. Using RNA transcripts as the source, TCR beta CDR3 regions were amplified. First-round RT-PCR with HTBI primers amplified the TCR CDR3 region. MiXCR, run by TCRdb on the multiplex PCR reads, gives a single entry per CDR3 protein. There are 300,000 to 450,000 distinct CDR3 sequences in the sample; about 13% occur only once, and under 25% lies in the top ten.

The sequence was obtained from a man aged 25-40 years with Graves' hyperthyroidism that later progressed to Graves' ophthalmopathy. Specimen: blood. The chain joins TRBV30 to TRBJ2-1; D gene unclear. This CDR3 reads CAWIRGHEQFF. DNA of the CDR3: TGTGCCTGGATTCGCGGACATGAGCAGTTCTTC.